The rows below give T cell receptor beta chains drawn from one sample of a study of blood T cell repertoires in COVID-19. This table comes from immunoSEQ multiplex PCR, and its TCRdb copy is limited to in-frame clones, with some not included. The table records about 270,000 clones, 85% to 90% of them present only once. The sequenced sample consisted of PBMCs or T cells enriched from blood (not recorded which). The receptor source for this set is a woman aged 30 to 39 with acute COVID-19. CDR3s include the opening cysteine and the closing phenylalanine or tryptophan. D genes are given only for firm matches. Size is stated for part of the rows, as once, few or many counts, or as a class when the clone is expanded.

TRBV15	-	-	TRBJ2-2	12	CATSRSAGELFF	TGTGCCACCAGCAGATCGGCCGGGGAGCTGTTTTTT
TRBV9	-	-	TRBJ1-2	18	CASSLAPGQLQANYGYTF	TGTGCCAGCAGCTTGGCCCCGGGACAACTGCAAGCTAACTATGGCTACACCTTC
TRBV7-9	-	few	TRBJ2-7	12	CASSFSGYEQYF	TGTGCCAGCAGCTTCTCAGGCTACGAGCAGTACTTC
TRBV7-9	TRBD2	-	TRBJ2-1	19	CASSPRTSGRVRNDNEQFF	TGTGCCAGCAGCCCCAGGACTAGCGGGAGGGTTAGGAACGACAATGAGCAGTTCTTC
TRBV27	TRBD1	-	TRBJ1-2	15	CASSLTTGGGRGYTF	TGTGCCAGCAGTCTAACTACAGGGGGGGGACGGGGCTACACCTTC
TRBV15	-	-	TRBJ1-1	13	CAIDEGGYTEAFF	TGTGCCATCGATGAGGGCGGTTACACTGAAGCTTTCTTT
TRBV7-9	-	-	TRBJ1-1	14	CASSLDIKNTEAFF	TGTGCCAGCAGCCTCGACATAAAGAACACTGAAGCTTTCTTT
TRBV24-1	-	-	TRBJ2-7	13	CATSEGGTYEQYF	TGTGCCACCAGTGAAGGCGGAACCTACGAGCAGTACTTC
TRBV24-1	TRBD2	once	TRBJ2-5	16	CATSDPGTSGGETQYF	TGTGCCACCAGTGACCCTGGGACTAGCGGGGGGGAGACCCAGTACTTC
TRBV7-4	-	-	TRBJ1-4	15	CASSPQTGVREKLFF	TGTGCCAGCAGCCCGCAGACGGGGGTTCGAGAAAAACTGTTTTTT
TRBV24-1	-	-	TRBJ2-7	14	CATSDRRATYEQYF	TGTGCCACCAGTGATAGGCGGGCCACCTACGAGCAGTACTTC
TRBV28	TRBD2	-	TRBJ2-3	15	CASTDSSGSSDTQYF	TGTGCCAGCACCGATTCTAGCGGGAGTTCAGATACGCAGTATTTT
TRBV6-5	TRBD2	-	TRBJ2-1	15	CASIRFLAGGDEQFF	TGTGCCAGCATCCGGTTTCTAGCGGGAGGCGATGAGCAGTTCTTC
TRBV4-3	TRBD2	-	TRBJ2-7	18	CASSQGNSGRASGYEQYF	TGCGCCAGCAGCCAAGGGAATAGCGGGAGGGCCTCGGGCTACGAGCAGTACTTC
TRBV28	TRBD2	once	TRBJ2-2	19	CASSGGLGLAGSNTGELFF	TGTGCCAGCAGCGGGGGTTTAGGACTAGCGGGTTCGAACACCGGGGAGCTGTTTTTT
TRBV28	TRBD2	-	TRBJ2-2	18	CASSLSASGSLSAGELFF	TGTGCCAGCAGTTTATCGGCCAGCGGGAGTTTAAGTGCCGGGGAGCTGTTTTTT
TRBV7-9	-	-	TRBJ1-5	14	CASSLGGQNQPQHF	TGTGCCAGCAGCTTAGGTGGACAGAATCAGCCCCAGCATTTT
TRBV5-1	-	-	TRBJ2-6	18	CASSLVAGTFSGANVLTF	TGCGCCAGCAGCTTGGTTGCAGGGACTTTCTCTGGGGCCAACGTCCTGACTTTC
TRBV5-1	TRBD1	-	TRBJ1-5	14	CASSLGQGDQPQHF	TGCGCCAGCAGCTTGGGACAGGGGGATCAGCCCCAGCATTTT
TRBV6-2/TRBV6-3	-	-	TRBJ1-1	15	CASSYIRGANTEAFF	TGTGCCAGCAGTTACATTCGGGGGGCGAACACTGAAGCTTTCTTT
TRBV19	-	-	TRBJ2-1	14	CASNARGNYNEQFF	TGTGCCAGTAATGCCAGGGGCAACTACAATGAGCAGTTCTTC
TRBV7-8	-	-	TRBJ2-1	14	CASSLDYYNNEQFF	TGTGCCAGCAGCTTAGATTACTACAACAATGAGCAGTTCTTC
TRBV13	TRBD2	-	TRBJ2-4	18	CASSTRDGTSGRVNIQYF	TGTGCCAGCAGCACCCGAGATGGGACTAGCGGGAGGGTGAACATTCAGTACTTC
TRBV28	TRBD2	-	TRBJ2-3	14	CASSFGTRYGTQYF	TGTGCCAGCAGTTTTGGGACTAGGTACGGTACGCAGTATTTT
TRBV7-6	TRBD1	-	TRBJ2-1	18	CASSLRQGQKSSYNEQFF	TGTGCCAGCAGCTTGCGACAGGGGCAGAAAAGCTCCTACAATGAGCAGTTCTTC
TRBV3-1/TRBV3-2	-	-	TRBJ1-1	16	CASSQDFGTRNTEAFF	TGTGCCAGCAGCCAAGACTTCGGGACAAGGAACACTGAAGCTTTCTTT
TRBV2	-	-	TRBJ2-1	13	CASSGQIYNEQFF	TGTGCCAGCAGTGGACAGATCTACAATGAGCAGTTCTTC
TRBV27	TRBD2	-	TRBJ2-3	16	CASSLSSGTSTDTQYF	TGTGCCAGCAGTTTATCTAGCGGGACCTCCACAGATACGCAGTATTTT
TRBV25-1	TRBD1	few	TRBJ2-2	15	CASSGTGGKTGELFF	TGTGCCAGCAGCGGGACAGGGGGTAAAACCGGGGAGCTGTTTTTT
TRBV3-1/TRBV3-2	TRBD1	-	TRBJ2-1	14	CASRGQGPYNEQFF	TGTGCCAGCAGAGGACAGGGGCCCTACAATGAGCAGTTCTTC
TRBV6-6	TRBD2	few	TRBJ2-5	19	CASSRTSGRAEPKGETQYF	TGTGCCAGCAGTCGGACTAGCGGGAGGGCGGAACCCAAAGGGGAGACCCAGTACTTC
TRBV18	TRBD1	-	TRBJ2-2	16	CASSPPDRFDTGELFF	TGTGCCAGCTCACCCCCGGACAGGTTTGACACCGGGGAGCTGTTTTTT
TRBV19	TRBD2	-	TRBJ2-7	15	CASSVTSGPAYEQYF	TGTGCCAGTAGTGTAACTAGCGGTCCAGCCTACGAGCAGTACTTC
TRBV9	-	-	TRBJ1-1	17	CASSVGVSGTINTEAFF	TGTGCCAGCAGCGTAGGGGTCTCCGGGACAATTAACACTGAAGCTTTCTTT
TRBV7-8	TRBD2	-	TRBJ2-3	16	CASSSISGTMGDTQYF	TGTGCCAGCAGCTCCATTAGCGGGACAATGGGAGATACGCAGTATTTT
TRBV6-5	-	-	TRBJ2-1	12	CASTSDRGGQFF	TGTGCCAGCACTAGCGATCGGGGAGGGCAGTTCTTC
TRBV6-1	TRBD2	-	TRBJ2-3	16	CASSELAGVSTDTQYF	TGTGCCAGCAGTGAGCTAGCGGGAGTTTCCACAGATACGCAGTATTTT
TRBV6-4	-	-	TRBJ1-1	13	CASSGDMNTEAFF	TGTGCCAGCAGTGGCGATATGAACACTGAAGCTTTCTTT
TRBV6-5	TRBD1	-	TRBJ2-3	14	CASSGTGLTDTQYF	TGTGCCAGCTCCGGGACAGGGCTTACAGATACGCAGTATTTT
TRBV10-3	TRBD2	-	TRBJ2-1	19	CAISDSIESSGSSYNEQFF	TGTGCCATCAGTGACTCTATTGAGAGTAGCGGGAGCTCCTACAATGAGCAGTTCTTC
TRBV28	-	-	TRBJ2-7	18	CASSLMATFRDISYEQYF	TGTGCCAGCAGTTTAATGGCAACATTCCGGGACATCTCCTACGAGCAGTACTTC
TRBV23-1	-	-	TRBJ2-1	14	CASSQSKGGNEQFF	TGCGCCAGCAGTCAATCGAAGGGAGGCAATGAGCAGTTCTTC
TRBV7-8	-	-	TRBJ2-1	13	CASSPPADSEQFF	TGTGCCAGCAGCCCCCCGGCGGACAGTGAGCAGTTCTTC
TRBV9	-	-	TRBJ2-2	16	CASSVGGVPNTGELFF	TGTGCCAGCAGCGTAGGCGGGGTCCCGAACACCGGGGAGCTGTTTTTT
TRBV15	-	-	TRBJ1-6	16	CATSRDYAGNNSPLHF	TGTGCCACCAGCAGAGATTATGCAGGAAATAATTCACCCCTCCACTTT
TRBV10-1	TRBD1	-	TRBJ2-2	21	CASSGRYQGEPGQVIDRELFF	TGCGCCAGCAGTGGCCGATACCAGGGTGAGCCGGGACAGGTCATAGACCGGGAGCTGTTTTTT
TRBV3-1/TRBV3-2	TRBD2	-	TRBJ2-3	13	CASTPSGPDTQYF	TGTGCCAGCACCCCTAGCGGACCAGATACGCAGTATTTT
TRBV9	TRBD1	-	TRBJ2-1	15	CASSVEQGAGYEQFF	TGTGCCAGCAGCGTAGAACAGGGGGCCGGCTATGAGCAGTTCTTC
TRBV6-5	-	-	TRBJ1-1	15	CASKSQPTANTEAFF	TGTGCCAGTAAGAGCCAGCCGACAGCCAACACTGAAGCTTTCTTT
TRBV11-3	-	-	TRBJ2-2	13	CASSLEAAGELFF	TGTGCCAGCAGCTTAGAAGCCGCCGGGGAGCTGTTTTTT